One and the same sample provided the 27 T cell receptor beta chains below, sequenced in a study of blood T cells in healthy people across ages. Primers used in a second PCR of roughly 6 to 11 cycles were a sample-barcoded 5' primer and a J-beta primer mix. TCRdb ran MiXCR on the 5' RACE reads and lists one entry per CDR3 protein. The table has around 1,900,000 distinct CDR3 sequences, about two fifths seen once. Sequenced: blood. The source is a human donor in good health.

This clonotype was recorded a few times. The chain combines TRBV6-2 or TRBV6-3 with TRBJ1-2; D gene unclear. From germline, CDR1 is MNHEY and CDR2 SVGEGT. CDR3 length: 15 residues. The ends were cut back, 7 bases at V and 5 bases at J, with 20 bases in the middle. CDR3 nucleotide sequence: TGTGCCAGCAAAAACGGGGTCAGTGGCAGATATGGCTACACCTTC. This encodes CASKNGVSGRYGYTF.

V is TRBV12-3 or TRBV12-4 and J is TRBJ1-2; TRBD1 matches 9 bases. J gave up 1 base and V 6 bases, and 9 bases lay outside the gene matches. The CDR3 has 16 residues. As DNA, the CDR3 is TGTGCCAGCAGACTTACCGGGACAGGGAGTAACTATGGCTACACCTTC. It encodes CASRLTGTGSNYGYTF.

This clonotype was seen only a few times. The chain uses TRBV14 and TRBJ1-2; TRBD1 matches at 7 bases. J gave up 7 bases and V 6 bases, and 14 bases lay outside the gene matches. Germline V gene data show CDR1 as SGHDN and CDR2 as FVKESK. The CDR3 runs to 15 residues. The CDR3 bases are TGTGCCAGCAGATCATCTTCGACAGGGCTGATTGGCTACACCTTC. Its protein product is CASRSSSTGLIGYTF.

This clonotype was detected a few times. The chain uses TRBV7-9 and TRBJ2-7; D is unclear. Germline V lookup: CDR1 SEHNR, CDR2 FQNEAQ (reference sequence). This CDR3 region has 14 residues. Trimming pared 8 bases from V and 0 bases from J, leaving 14 bases between. As DNA, the CDR3 is TGTGCCAGCGGGCCCACGATGGACTCCTACGAGCAGTACTTC. It translates to CASGPTMDSYEQYF.

The chain is built from TRBV29-1 and TRBJ2-3; 7 bases line up with TRBD2. This CDR3 region has 15 residues. Germline V gene data show CDR1 as SQVTM and CDR2 as ANQGSEA. The junction had 13 bases not matched to a gene; V was cut back by 6 bases and J by 4 bases. This CDR3 is CSVGGLVGVADTQYF. DNA of the CDR3: TGCAGCGTGGGAGGACTAGTGGGGGTCGCAGATACGCAGTATTTT.

The chain links TRBV4-1 to TRBJ1-2, with a weak D call TRBD1 (5 bases). The CDR3 length is 15 residues. V was cut by 5 bases and J by 1 base, with 14 bases left in between. Germline CDR1 MGHRA, CDR2 YSYEKL. DNA for the CDR3: TGCGCCAGCAGCTCCCCATGGGGGAGTAACTATGGCTACACCTTC. Translation: CASSSPWGSNYGYTF.

CDR3 sequence reads: CASSSSFPGRYGYTF. CDR3 coding DNA: TGTGCCAGCAGCTCCTCATTTCCCGGGCGCTATGGCTACACCTTC. The chain links TRBV9 to TRBJ1-2, with D hard to call. This CDR3 is 15 amino acids long. Germline CDR1 and CDR2: SGDLS and YYNGEE. V was cut by 4 bases and J by 4 bases, with 17 bases left in between. The full variable domain, with the rest looked up from reference TRBV9 and TRBJ1-2, is DSGVTQTPKHLITATGQRVTLRCSPRSGDLSVYWYQQSLDQGLQFLIQYYNGEERAKGNILERFSAQQFPDLHSELNLSSLELGDSALYFCASSSSFPGRYGYTFGSGTRLTVV.

This clonotype was seen just once. The chain combines TRBV4-1 with TRBJ1-1; D is undetermined. The CDR3 has 14 residues. V was cut by 0 bases and J by 10 bases, with 15 bases left in between. CDR1 MGHRA and CDR2 YSYEKL come from the germline V gene. CDR3 DNA sequence: TGCGCCAGCAGCCAAGAAAGGGCGGCCGTCGGAGCTTTCTTT. Translated, it gives CASSQERAAVGAFF.

V usage is TRBV4-3 and J usage is TRBJ2-2; D gene unclear. V was clipped by 2 bases and J by 1 base, with 11 bases between them. The germline CDR1 and CDR2 sequences are LGHNA and YSLEER. This CDR3 contains 16 residues. CDR3: CASSQYRAGNTGELFF. The CDR3, as DNA: TGCGCCAGCAGCCAATATAGGGCTGGGAACACCGGGGAGCTGTTTTTT.

This clonotype was seen only a few times. This sequence joins TRBV5-1 and TRBJ1-4; the D is unclear. V dropped 4 bases and J dropped 8 bases, with 15 bases sitting between them. The length of the CDR3 is 14 residues. Looked up from germline, CDR1 is SGHRS and CDR2 is YFSETQ. CDR3 region: CASSRTAPREKLFF. As DNA, the CDR3 is TGCGCCAGCAGCCGTACCGCACCCAGAGAAAAACTGTTTTTT.

This chain connects TRBV6-5 to TRBJ2-5, with TRBD2 identical over 14 bases. The CDR3 is 19 amino acids. Germline V gene lookup returns CDR1 MNHEY and CDR2 SVGAGI. V lost 2 bases, J lost 5 bases, and 13 bases stayed unmatched. As DNA, the CDR3 is TGTGCCAGCAGTTACGACAGGGGGACTAGCGGGGGCCCTGGCGAGACCCAGTACTTC. This sequence encodes CASSYDRGTSGGPGETQYF.

This rearrangement joins TRBV11-2 to TRBJ2-5, with D perhaps assigned TRBD1 or TRBD2 (5 bases each). The CDR3 is 16 residues long. Germline assignment: CDR1 SGHAT and CDR2 FQNNGV. V lost 5 bases and J 4 bases, leaving 20 bases between the germline ends. The CDR3 region has the DNA TGTGCCAGCAGCATATTGACACCTGCTGGGGGAGAGACCCAGTACTTC. It specifies CASSILTPAGGETQYF.

At least ten counts were recorded for this clonotype. The chain couples TRBV28 to TRBJ2-7; no clear D gene. The CDR3 runs to 11 residues. V lost 5 bases and J lost 6, with 8 bases in between. Germline assignment: CDR1 MDHEN and CDR2 SYDVKM. The CDR3: CASSLSSEQYF. The CDR3 nucleotides read TGTGCCAGCAGTCTTAGCAGCGAGCAGTACTTC. The whole variable domain, filled in from reference TRBV28 and TRBJ2-7, reads DVKVTQSSRYLVKRTGEKVFLECVQDMDHENMFWYRQDPGLGLRLIYFSYDVKMKEKGDIPEGYSVSREKKERFSLILESASTNQTSMYLCASSLSSEQYFGPGTRLTVT.

This clonotype has only a few counts. The chain is built from TRBV7-2 and TRBJ1-2, with 7 nucleotides matching TRBD1. V gave up 7 bases and J gave up 8 bases; unmatched junction bases: 10. Germline V CDR1 and CDR2: SGHTA, FQGNSA. The CDR3 runs to 13 residues. The CDR3 DNA is TGTGCCAGCACCTTTCTCACAGGGGACGGCTACACCTTC. Residues: CASTFLTGDGYTF.

A remark on this clonotype: Germline and junction disagree at one end, which may indicate a read error. The chain is built from TRBV28 and TRBJ2-3; tentatively, D is TRBD1 (6 bases). The CDR3 covers 14 residues. Germline CDR1 is MDHEN and CDR2 is SYDVKM. The CDR3 loop is CARSPPGELDTQYF. CDR3 sequence (DNA): TGTGCCCGCAGTCCCCCAGGGGAATTGGATACGCAGTATTTT. The full variable domain, with the rest looked up from reference TRBV28 and TRBJ2-3, is DVKVTQSSRYLVKRTGEKVFLECVQDMDHENMFWYRQDPGLGLRLIYFSYDVKMKEKGDIPEGYSVSREKKERFSLILESASTNQTSMYLCARSPPGELDTQYFGPGTRLTVL.

The rearrangement joins TRBV5-6 to TRBJ2-3, with 8 bases aligning to TRBD2. J was trimmed by 2 bases and V by 4 bases; bases with no gene match: 6. The CDR3 is made up of 15 amino acids. The germline CDR1 and CDR2 sequences are SGHDT and YYEEEE. The CDR3 DNA reads TGTGCCAGCAGCCCGGAACTAGCGGCCACAGATACGCAGTATTTT. Protein product: CASSPELAATDTQYF.

V is TRBV7-8 and J is TRBJ2-3, with 9 positions matching TRBD2. The CDR3 totals 18 residues. Per the germline V gene, CDR1 is SGHVS and CDR2 is FQNEAQ. J lost 0 bases, V lost 1 base, and 8 bases had no gene match. CDR3: CASSLVRGGPYSTDTQYF. The CDR3 region has the DNA TGTGCCAGCAGCTTAGTGCGGGGGGGCCCCTATAGCACAGATACGCAGTATTTT.

This chain joins TRBV28 and TRBJ1-6, with 7 bases fitting TRBD1. CDR1 MDHEN and CDR2 SYDVKM come from the germline V gene. The CDR3 is 18 residues long. Trimming removed 1 base from V and 8 bases from J; junction bases left unmatched: 14. The CDR3 is CASSLSGTDDAGDSPLHF. DNA of the CDR3: TGTGCCAGCAGTTTATCCGGGACAGACGACGCAGGCGATTCACCCCTCCACTTT.

This clonotype occurred a few times. The V gene is TRBV10-3, the J gene TRBJ2-5, with 7 bases matching TRBD2. CDR1 is ENHRY and CDR2 is SYGVKD in the germline V gene. The CDR3 is 16 residues long. V trimming: 0 bases; J trimming: 4 bases; junction bases outside the gene matches: 8. As DNA, the CDR3 is TGTGCCATCAGTGAGTCGGGAGGCGGGGGTCGAGAGACCCAGTACTTC. It specifies CAISESGGGGRETQYF.

This chain uses TRBV19 with TRBJ2-1; 7 bases line up with TRBD1. The CDR3 is made up of 15 amino acids. V trimming: 3 bases; J trimming: 2 bases; junction bases outside the gene matches: 4. The germline V gene has CDR1 LNHDA and CDR2 SQIVND (reference sequence). CDR3 in DNA: TGTGCCAGTAGTATCGACGGGACAGCCTACAATGAGCAGTTCTTC. Translating it yields CASSIDGTAYNEQFF.

This clonotype came up many times. This chain uses TRBV7-9 with TRBJ2-3; 10 nucleotides align to TRBD2. V shed 6 bases, J shed 2 bases, and the junction held 5 bases outside the gene matches. The length of the CDR3 is 15 residues. Germline lookup yields CDR1 SEHNR and CDR2 FQNEAQ (reference sequence). The CDR3 sequence: CASSPLAGVTDTQYF. The DNA for the CDR3 is TGTGCCAGCAGTCCTCTAGCGGGGGTCACAGATACGCAGTATTTT.

This clonotype has more than one count but fewer than ten. The chain couples TRBV7-2 to TRBJ2-3; D remains unclear. CDR1 and CDR2 from the germline V gene are SGHTA and FQGNSA. The CDR3 totals 14 residues. The V and J ends lost 5 bases and 4 bases respectively, with 13 bases between them. For the CDR3, the DNA is TGTGCCAGCAGCACTTTTACCTCGTCAGATACGCAGTATTTT. Residues: CASSTFTSSDTQYF.

This chain uses TRBV12-3 or TRBV12-4 with TRBJ1-6; D remains unclear. This CDR3 has 14 residues. Trimming cost V 6 bases and J 9 bases, with 15 bases left between them. The chain's CDR3 is CASRLGPTGSPLHF. The CDR3 DNA sequence: TGTGCCAGCAGACTCGGACCTACCGGTTCACCCCTCCACTTT.

The chain combines TRBV9 with TRBJ2-7; tentative D call: TRBD2 (6 bases). V lost 0 bases and J lost 7, with 17 bases in between. The CDR3 loop spans 15 amino acids. Germline V CDR1 and CDR2: SGDLS, YYNGEE. The CDR3: CASSVAFGTAGEQYF. CDR3 coding DNA: TGTGCCAGCAGCGTAGCCTTTGGGACGGCGGGGGAGCAGTACTTC.

V usage is TRBV6-5 and J usage is TRBJ1-2; TRBD1 aligns across 8 bases. The length of the CDR3 is 15 residues. Germline V lookup: CDR1 MNHEY, CDR2 SVGAGI. The ends lost 0 bases at V and 4 bases at J; junction bases unmatched: 4. The CDR3 nucleotides read TGTGCCAGCAGTTACTCGCCAGGGACAGGCTATGGCTACACCTTC. This codes for CASSYSPGTGYGYTF.

As for this clonotype: One junction end does not reproduce the germline sequence, and a read error may be involved. V is TRBV20-1 and J is TRBJ2-2; 8 nucleotides line up with TRBD1. Germline V CDR1 and CDR2: DFQATT, SNEGSKA (reference sequence). The CDR3 is made up of 15 amino acids. CDR3 DNA sequence: TGCAGTGCTAGAGATAGGGCAGGGGGCGGAGGGGAGCTGGTTTTT. Translating it yields CSARDRAGGGGELVF.

This clonotype has more than one count but fewer than ten. V and J are TRBV12-3 or TRBV12-4 and TRBJ2-1; 9 bases line up with TRBD1. The V gene end was trimmed by 4 bases and the J gene end by 7 bases; junction bases not matched to a gene: 5. There are 14 residues in the CDR3. CDR3 loop: CASSWTGVENEQFF. DNA for the CDR3: TGTGCCAGCAGTTGGACAGGGGTTGAGAATGAGCAGTTCTTC.